This TCR beta chain originates from a study of T cells in Graves' hyperthyroidism and ophthalmopathy. Study as a whole: Peripheral blood was drawn at first diagnosis, prior to all treatment.

What was amplified from RNA transcripts were TCR beta CDR3 regions. HTBI primers drove first-round RT-PCR of the TCR CDR3. Each CDR3 protein gets one entry after TCRdb re-called the multiplex PCR reads with MiXCR. The sample yields hundreds of thousands of distinct CDR3 sequences, 15% seen once. The CDR3 consists of 13 residues. Germline V gene data show CDR1 as SGHRS and CDR2 as YFSETQ. V lost 2 bases, J lost 2 bases, and 5 bases lay in between. Recently diagnosed hyperthyroidism of less than 2 months' duration affected patients aged 18 to 65. Exclusion of patients followed from uncontrolled infection, other autoimmune disease, pregnancy or lactation.

Sequencing used blood. The rearrangement links TRBV5-1 to TRBJ2-1; no reliable D call. This TCR came from a woman aged 30 to 39 with Graves' hyperthyroidism. The CDR3 DNA reads as TGCGCCAGCAGCTTAGAAACCTACAATGAGCAGTTCTTC. Translated: CASSLETYNEQFF.